What follows is one T cell receptor beta chain and its context. Its antigen is still unknown. No base qualities exist here, and no much larger clone lies one base off it. From the germline V gene, CDR1 is KGHSH and CDR2 is LQKENI. At the junction V is shortened by 2 bases and J by 0 bases, with 8 bases in between. The CDR3 runs 15 amino acids, cysteine and phenylalanine included. Only the CDR3 part of the read is kept: 45 bases, read in frame from the first base. Library preparation used the immunoSEQ multiplex PCR assay. TCRdb mirrors the immuneACCESS table, restricted to in-frame sequences. Some clones are absent from its copies; in checked studies, under half trace to an unresolved V gene, and the reason for the others is unknown. Across this sample there are some 80,000 clones, with 70% to 90% seen only once. Of the sample, around 0.96% is held by the ten largest clones. These data are taken from a study of T cell changes during pregnancy in multiple sclerosis (dated by TCRdb to between 2019 and 2020). Turning to the overall study: Changes in the T cell repertoire over the course of pregnancy were examined in this study in women with multiple sclerosis.

The receptor was derived from a female donor in good health, enrolled as a control in a pregnancy study. The rearranged chain carries TRBV18 and TRBJ1-3, with no D gene named confidently. The sequenced sample was peripheral blood, obtained in the first trimester of pregnancy. The DNA sequence is TGTGCCAGCTCACCAAGCTCGGGCTCTGGAAACACCATATATTTT. Its protein reads: CASSPSSGSGNTIYF.